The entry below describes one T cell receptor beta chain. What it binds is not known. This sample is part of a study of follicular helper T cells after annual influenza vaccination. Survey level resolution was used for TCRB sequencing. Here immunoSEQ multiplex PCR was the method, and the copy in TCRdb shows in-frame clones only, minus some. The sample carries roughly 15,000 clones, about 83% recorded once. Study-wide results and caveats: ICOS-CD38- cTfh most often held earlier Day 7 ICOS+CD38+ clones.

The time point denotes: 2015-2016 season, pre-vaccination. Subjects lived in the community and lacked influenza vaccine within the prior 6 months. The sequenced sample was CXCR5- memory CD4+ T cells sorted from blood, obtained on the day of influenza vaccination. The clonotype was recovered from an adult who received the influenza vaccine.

CDR3 protein: CSVEWGWETQYF. DNA of the CDR3: TGCAGCGTTGAGTGGGGTTGGGAGACCCAGTACTTC. This sequence joins TRBV29-1 and TRBJ2-5; D remains unclear. Per germline, CDR1 SQVTM and CDR2 ANQGSEA. V was pared by 3 bases and J by 5 bases, with 10 bases between. This CDR3 spans 12 amino acids.